The present T cell receptor beta chain was sequenced within a study of T cell changes during pregnancy in multiple sclerosis. Here immunoSEQ multiplex PCR was the method, and the copy in TCRdb shows in-frame clones only, minus some. The sample lists about 40,000 clones, 92% seen once, with approximately 5% in the top ten. V lost 4 bases and J 7 bases, leaving 14 bases between the germline ends. The CDR3 is 13 amino acids. Germline CDR1 is SGHDT and CDR2 is YYEEEE. The rearrangement links TRBV5-6 to TRBJ1-2; D is uncertain. Sequenced here: CD8+ T cells from peripheral blood mononuclear cells, sampled in the third trimester of pregnancy. The sequence derives from a female donor with multiple sclerosis, enrolled in a pregnancy study. CDR3 nucleotide sequence: TGTGCCAGCAGCCGATCTTCGGAGGGTGGCTACACCTTC. The encoded protein is CASSRSSEGGYTF.